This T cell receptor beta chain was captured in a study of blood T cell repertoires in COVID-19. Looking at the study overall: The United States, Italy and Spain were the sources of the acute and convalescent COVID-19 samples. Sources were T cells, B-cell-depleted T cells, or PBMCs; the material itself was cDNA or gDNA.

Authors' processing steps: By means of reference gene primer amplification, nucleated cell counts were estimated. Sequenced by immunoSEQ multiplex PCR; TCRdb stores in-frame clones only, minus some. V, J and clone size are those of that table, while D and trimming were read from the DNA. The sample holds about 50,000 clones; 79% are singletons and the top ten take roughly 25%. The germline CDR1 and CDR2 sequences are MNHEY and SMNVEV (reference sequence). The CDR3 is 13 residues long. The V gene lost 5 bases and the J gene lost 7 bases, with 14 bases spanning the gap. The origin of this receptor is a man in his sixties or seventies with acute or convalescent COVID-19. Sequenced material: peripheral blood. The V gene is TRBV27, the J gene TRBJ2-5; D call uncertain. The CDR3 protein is CASSPSRYGTQYF. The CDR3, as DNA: TGTGCCAGCAGTCCTTCCCGTTACGGGACCCAGTACTTC.